What follows are 9 T cell receptor beta chains derived from one specimen sequenced in a study of blood T cell repertoires in COVID-19. Produced via immunoSEQ multiplex PCR; TCRdb's table is partial and in-frame only. This sample has about 200,000 clones, with 70% to 90% found just once. The material sequenced was peripheral blood. These receptors were taken from a man aged 55-75 years with acute or convalescent COVID-19.

This clone was found once. This chain uses TRBV7-2 with TRBJ2-2; D is unclear. The CDR3 runs 15 residues. The V end was cut by 6 bases, the J end by 5 bases, with 16 bases between. CDR1 and CDR2 from the germline V gene are SGHTA and FQGNSA. Written as DNA, the CDR3 is TGTGCCAGCAGACCCATCTGGTCCGGTACCGGGGAGCTGTTTTTT. Amino acids: CASRPIWSGTGELFF.

The rearrangement joins TRBV4-1 to TRBJ2-5, with TRBD1 matching over 7 bases. This CDR3 has 16 amino acids. Germline V gene lookup returns CDR1 MGHRA and CDR2 YSYEKL. Trimming cost V 1 base and J 3 bases; bases outside gene matches: 8. Here the CDR3 reads CASSQAWGQSKETQYF. DNA of the CDR3: TGCGCCAGCAGCCAAGCGTGGGGACAGTCCAAAGAGACCCAGTACTTC.

This clone has a single count. This chain joins TRBV5-1 and TRBJ2-5; no firm D call. Per germline, CDR1 SGHRS and CDR2 YFSETQ. The CDR3 is 11 amino acids. V shed 7 bases and J shed 6 bases, with 10 bases lying between them. The CDR3 loop reads CASGPSKTQYF. In DNA, the CDR3 is TGCGCCAGCGGGCCTTCTAAGACCCAGTACTTC. Together with reference TRBV5-1 and TRBJ2-5, the CDR3 gives the full variable domain: KAGVTQTPRYLIKTRGQQVTLSCSPISGHRSVSWYQQTPGQGLQFLFEYFSETQRNKGNFPGRFSGRQFSNSRSEMNVSTLELGDSALYLCASGPSKTQYFGPGTRLLVL.

This clone appeared once. This rearrangement joins TRBV4-3 to TRBJ2-1, with 10 bases fitting TRBD2. Germline V gene lookup returns CDR1 LGHNA and CDR2 YSLEER. V lost 0 bases to trimming and J lost 0 bases; unmatched junction nucleotides: 8. The CDR3 has 19 amino acids. The CDR3 nucleotides are TGCGCCAGCAGCCAAGAGAGTCTAGCGGGAGCCTTCTCCTACAATGAGCAGTTCTTC. It codes for CASSQESLAGAFSYNEQFF.

The genes are TRBV10-2 and TRBJ2-2; 7 bases line up with TRBD1. Germline V gene lookup returns CDR1 WSHSY and CDR2 SAAADI. Trimming cost V 7 bases and J 6 bases; bases outside gene matches: 8. The CDR3 is made up of 14 amino acids. The CDR3 nucleotides read TGCGCCAGCAACAGAGTAGGGGGCCCCGGGGAGCTGTTTTTT. Protein sequence: CASNRVGGPGELFF.

The chain recombines TRBV7-8 with TRBJ1-6, with D possibly being TRBD1 (5 bases). CDR3 length: 18 residues. The V end was cut by 2 bases, the J end by 8 bases, with 22 bases between. CDR1 and CDR2 from the germline V gene are SGHVS and FQNEAQ. CDR3 coding DNA: TGTGCCAGCAGCTTATCCAGAACGGGTCCAGGGATCTATTCACCCCTCCACTTT. Its translation: CASSLSRTGPGIYSPLHF.

For this clone: At one of its ends the junction is not consistent with the germline gene, which may arise from a read error. J is TRBJ1-2 and V is TRBV7-9, with a possible D match to TRBD1 (6 bases). This CDR3 has 13 residues. Germline CDR1 and CDR2: SEHNR and FQNEAQ (reference sequence). For the CDR3, the DNA is TGTGCCAGCAGCCCACAGGGAGCCTATGGCTACACCTTT. Protein product: CASSPQGAYGYTF.

V gene TRBV6-5 combines with J gene TRBJ1-2; maybe TRBD1 (6 bases). V was pared by 6 bases and J by 8 bases, with 10 bases between. Germline V gives CDR1 MNHEY, CDR2 SVGAGI. The CDR3 totals 11 residues. CDR3 DNA: TGTGCCAGCAGGTACAGGGAGGGCTACACCTTC. Translating it yields CASRYREGYTF.

The chain carries TRBV6-5 and TRBJ2-5; TRBD2 aligns across 10 bases. The CDR3 is 16 amino acids. V shed 4 bases, J shed 6 bases, and the junction held 11 bases outside the gene matches. Germline V gene data show CDR1 as MNHEY and CDR2 as SVGAGI. CDR3 sequence: CASSSLKGAGGQTQYF. The CDR3 nucleotides are TGTGCCAGCAGTTCTTTAAAAGGAGCGGGGGGGCAGACCCAGTACTTC.